Each of the 18 T cell receptor beta chains below was sequenced from the same sample in a study of CD8+ T cells in alopecia areata. Investigators isolated RNA and reverse transcribed it into cDNA to act as the sequencing template. The assay was immunoSEQ multiplex PCR, and TCRdb's table has in-frame clones only and misses some. The sample lists roughly 100,000 clones; approximately 52% were seen once. Sequencing used CD4+ T cells sorted from blood. These receptor sequences come from a human donor in good health.

CDR3 amino acids: CASSGRTPLIQYF. CDR3 nucleotide sequence: TGTGCCAGCAGCGGACGGACCCCGCTCATTCAGTACTTC. The chain links TRBV7-2 to TRBJ2-4; no firm D call. There are 13 residues in the CDR3. Between the trimmed V and J ends, which lost 5 bases and 9 bases, there was a span of 14 bases. CDR1 and CDR2 from the germline V gene are SGHTA and FQGNSA.

The genes are TRBV4-3 and TRBJ1-4; 7 nucleotides agree with TRBD1. This CDR3 has 14 amino acids. Germline trimming cut 4 bases from V and 1 base from J; bases unmatched to any gene: 0. CDR1 LGHNA and CDR2 YSLEER come from the germline V gene. CDR3 region: CASSRQGTNEKLFF. Written as DNA, the CDR3 is TGCGCCAGCAGCCGACAGGGAACTAATGAAAAACTGTTTTTT.

This clone was counted a single time. The chain links TRBV7-2 to TRBJ1-6, with D perhaps TRBD1 (5 bases). Germline V CDR1 and CDR2: SGHTA, FQGNSA. The CDR3 is 15 residues long. The germline V and J ends were trimmed by 1 base and 4 bases, with 8 bases remaining between them. The chain's CDR3 is CASSLGSGYNSPLHF. DNA for the CDR3: TGTGCCAGCAGCTTAGGCTCAGGGTATAATTCACCCCTCCACTTT.

This chain uses TRBV5-1 with TRBJ1-2; maybe TRBD1 (5 bases). The CDR3 has 13 residues. V lost 2 bases and J lost 6, with 11 bases in between. Germline lookup yields CDR1 SGHRS and CDR2 YFSETQ. The CDR3 loop is CASSLSWGNGYTF. The CDR3 bases are TGCGCCAGCAGCTTATCCTGGGGCAATGGCTACACCTTC.

The V gene is TRBV2, the J gene TRBJ1-1; no definite D call. The CDR3 runs to 14 residues. CDR1 and CDR2 from the germline V gene are SNHLY and FYNNEI. V dropped 1 base and J dropped 4 bases, with 10 bases sitting between them. CDR3 bases: TGTGCCAGCAGTGAAGGACTTTCGAGCACTGAAGCTTTCTTT. Protein: CASSEGLSSTEAFF.

The chain couples TRBV25-1 to TRBJ1-1; possible D gene TRBD1, 6 bases. The CDR3 has 13 amino acids. Per germline, CDR1 MGHDK and CDR2 SYGVNS. The V gene lost 6 bases and the J gene lost 1 base, with 9 bases spanning the gap. The CDR3 nucleotides are TGTGCCAGCAGACGGGGACAGAACACTGAAGCTTTCTTT. Amino acids: CASRRGQNTEAFF.

The chain couples TRBV29-1 to TRBJ2-5; possible D gene TRBD1, 6 bases. The ends were cut back, 5 bases at V and 4 bases at J, with 14 bases in the middle. Germline lookup yields CDR1 SQVTM and CDR2 ANQGSEA. The CDR3 consists of 13 residues. The CDR3 DNA is TGCAGCGTTACCGGGACCAGGGGAGAGACCCAGTACTTC. Translated: CSVTGTRGETQYF.

The chain carries TRBV5-4 and TRBJ1-2; no definite D call. The germline gives CDR1 SGHNT, CDR2 YYREEE (reference sequence). The V and J ends lost 4 bases and 3 bases respectively, with 13 bases between them. The CDR3 has 14 residues. The CDR3 nucleotides read TGTGCCAGCAGCCCCTGGGCGGGTCACTATGGCTACACCTTC. It codes for CASSPWAGHYGYTF.

The V gene is TRBV4-2, the J gene TRBJ1-1, with 7 bases that match TRBD1. Trimming at V came to 5 bases and at J to 4 bases, leaving 13 bases not matched to a gene. Germline CDR1 is LGHNA and CDR2 is YNFKEQ. This CDR3 region has 16 residues. CDR3 sequence reads: CASSLPIGSGGTEAFF. The DNA of the CDR3 is TGTGCCAGCAGCTTGCCGATTGGGTCAGGGGGCACTGAAGCTTTCTTT.

The chain links TRBV30 to TRBJ1-4, with 7 bases that match TRBD1. Germline V CDR1 and CDR2: GTSNPN, SVGIG (reference sequence). V lost 1 base to trimming and J lost 10 bases; unmatched junction nucleotides: 9. This CDR3 has 14 amino acids. CDR3 DNA: TGTGCCTGGAGTGGTACAGGGGCTCTAGGAAAACTGTTTTTT. This encodes CAWSGTGALGKLFF.

The chain joins TRBV29-1 to TRBJ1-2, with D perhaps TRBD1 (5 bases). Germline V gives CDR1 SQVTM, CDR2 ANQGSEA. V dropped 1 base and J dropped 7 bases, with 10 bases sitting between them. This CDR3 comprises 12 residues. DNA for the CDR3: TGCAGCGTTGAAGGGGGGACGGGTGGCTACACCTTC. Translating it yields CSVEGGTGGYTF.

This clone was picked up a small number of times. V and J are TRBV29-1 and TRBJ2-7; D gene ambiguous. This CDR3 spans 11 amino acids. Germline-derived CDR1 and CDR2 are SQVTM and ANQGSEA. Trimming took 4 bases from V and 4 from J, leaving 8 bases between them. CDR3 bases: TGCAGCGTTGCGATCGTGTACGAGCAGTACTTC. Amino acids: CSVAIVYEQYF.

This chain joins TRBV6-6 and TRBJ2-1; TRBD1 is a possible D gene (6 bases). The ends were cut back, 5 bases at V and 6 bases at J, with 11 bases in the middle. Germline loops: CDR1 MNHNY, CDR2 SVGAGI (reference sequence). CDR3 size: 13 residues. DNA for the CDR3: TGTGCCAGCAGTCTGACAGGTTCCAATGAGCAGTTCTTC. This gives the protein CASSLTGSNEQFF.

The rearrangement joins TRBV7-9 to TRBJ2-1; TRBD2 matches 9 bases. The CDR3 is 15 residues long. Germline assignment: CDR1 SEHNR and CDR2 FQNEAQ (reference sequence). With 2 bases clipped from V and 7 bases from J, the junction kept 6 bases outside the gene matches. The chain's CDR3 is CASSLSGGPVNEQFF. The DNA for the CDR3 is TGTGCCAGCAGCTTAAGCGGGGGGCCAGTAAATGAGCAGTTCTTC.

This clone was picked up one time. The V call is TRBV9, the J call TRBJ2-1; D may correspond to TRBD1 or TRBD2 (5 bases each). The CDR3 sequence is 14 residues long. CDR1 and CDR2 (germline): SGDLS, YYNGEE. Trimming cost V 0 bases and J 7 bases, with 11 bases left between them. In DNA form, the CDR3 reads TGTGCCAGCAGCGTAGCTAGCTGGGGGAATGAGCAGTTCTTC. It specifies CASSVASWGNEQFF.

The chain has TRBV25-1 and TRBJ2-7; 8 nucleotides match TRBD1. Germline V gene sequence: CDR1 MGHDK, CDR2 SYGVNS. The CDR3 is 13 amino acids. Unmatched junction bases numbered 3, after V lost 6 bases and J lost 2 bases. CDR3 sequence: CASRRTGTYEQYF. The CDR3 DNA sequence: TGTGCCAGCAGACGGACAGGGACCTACGAGCAGTACTTC.

The V gene is TRBV21-1, the J gene TRBJ1-5. TRBV21-1 is marked as a pseudogene. This CDR3 region has 23 residues. CDR3 in amino acids: CASSKAAPTPTRLLARLRQPQHF. The CDR3 DNA sequence: TGTGCCAGCAGCAAAGCTGCCCCCACCCCCACTCGACTCCTAGCACGGCTTAGGCAGCCCCAGCATTTT.

This chain connects TRBV28 to TRBJ1-5, with TRBD1 as a possible D gene (6 bases). The germline V gene has CDR1 MDHEN and CDR2 SYDVKM. V was clipped by 4 bases and J by 1 base, with 11 bases between them. The CDR3 is 15 residues long. The CDR3 coding sequence is TGTGCCAGCAGTTCCGAGGGGGGAAGCAATCAGCCCCAGCATTTT. It encodes CASSSEGGSNQPQHF.